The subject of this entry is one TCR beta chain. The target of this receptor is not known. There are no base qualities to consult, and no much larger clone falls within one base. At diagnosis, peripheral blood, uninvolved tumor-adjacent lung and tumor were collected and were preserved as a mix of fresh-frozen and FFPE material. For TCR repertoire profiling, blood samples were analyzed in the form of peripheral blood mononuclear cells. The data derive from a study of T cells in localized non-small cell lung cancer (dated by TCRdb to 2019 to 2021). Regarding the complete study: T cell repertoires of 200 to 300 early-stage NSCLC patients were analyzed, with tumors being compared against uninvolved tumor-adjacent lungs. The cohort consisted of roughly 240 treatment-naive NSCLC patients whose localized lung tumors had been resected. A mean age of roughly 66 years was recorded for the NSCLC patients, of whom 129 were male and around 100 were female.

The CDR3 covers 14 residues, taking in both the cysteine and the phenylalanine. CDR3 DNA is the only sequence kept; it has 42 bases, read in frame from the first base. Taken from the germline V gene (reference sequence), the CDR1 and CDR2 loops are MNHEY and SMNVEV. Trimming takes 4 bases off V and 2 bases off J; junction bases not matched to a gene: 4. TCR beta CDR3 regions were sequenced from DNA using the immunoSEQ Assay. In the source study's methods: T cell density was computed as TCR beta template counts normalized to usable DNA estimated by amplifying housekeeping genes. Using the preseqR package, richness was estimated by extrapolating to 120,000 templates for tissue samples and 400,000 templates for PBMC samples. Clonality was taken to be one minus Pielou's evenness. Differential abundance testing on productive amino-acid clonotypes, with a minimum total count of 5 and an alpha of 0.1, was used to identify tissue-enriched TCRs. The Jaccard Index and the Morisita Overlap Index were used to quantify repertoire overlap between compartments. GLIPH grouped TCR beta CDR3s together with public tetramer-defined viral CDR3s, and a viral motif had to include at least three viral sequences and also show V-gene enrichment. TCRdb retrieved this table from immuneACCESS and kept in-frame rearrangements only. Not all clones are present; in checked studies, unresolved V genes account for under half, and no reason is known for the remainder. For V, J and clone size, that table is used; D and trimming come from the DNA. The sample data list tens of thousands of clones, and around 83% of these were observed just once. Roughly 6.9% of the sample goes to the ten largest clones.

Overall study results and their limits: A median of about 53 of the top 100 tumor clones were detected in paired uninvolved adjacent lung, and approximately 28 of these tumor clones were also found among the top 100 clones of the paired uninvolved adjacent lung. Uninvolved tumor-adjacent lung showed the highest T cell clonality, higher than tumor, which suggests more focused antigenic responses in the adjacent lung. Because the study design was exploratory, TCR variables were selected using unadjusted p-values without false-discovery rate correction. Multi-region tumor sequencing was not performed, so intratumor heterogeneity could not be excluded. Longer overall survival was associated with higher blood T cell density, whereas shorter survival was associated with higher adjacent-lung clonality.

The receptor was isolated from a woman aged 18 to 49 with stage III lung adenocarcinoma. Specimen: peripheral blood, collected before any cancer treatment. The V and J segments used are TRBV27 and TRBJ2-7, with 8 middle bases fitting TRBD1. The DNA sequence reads TGTGCCAGCAGTTGGGCAGGGGGCCCCTACGAGCAGTACTTC. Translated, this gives CASSWAGGPYEQYF.